This T cell receptor beta chain was recorded in a study of T cells in Graves' hyperthyroidism and ophthalmopathy. Whole-study findings and limits: Among thyroid clonotypes expanded above 0.001, most also appeared in blood.

Comment on this clonotype: The antigen is not known. With a much larger clone just one base away, this may be a read error.

Researchers took RNA transcripts and amplified the TCR beta CDR3 regions from them. HTBI primers drove first-round RT-PCR of the TCR CDR3. MiXCR, applied by TCRdb to the multiplex PCR reads, yields one record per CDR3 protein. The table shows a few hundred thousand distinct CDR3 sequences, with under 20% occurring only once. This CDR3 comprises 13 residues. Deletions cut 0 bases from V and 3 bases from J, with 9 bases between. In germline, CDR1 is DFQATT, CDR2 SNEGSKA (reference sequence). Every diagnosis used clinical symptoms, serum thyroxine and TRAb, thyroid ultrasound and orbital computed tomography. PBMCs stemmed from approximately 9.1 ml fresh peripheral blood.

Material: blood. The gene calls are TRBV20-1 and TRBJ2-7; D ambiguous. The TCR originated in a woman aged 18-30 years with Graves' ophthalmopathy. The CDR3 nucleotides are TGCAGTGCTAGAGATTGGCTGATCTACGAGCAGTACTTC. It translates to CSARDWLIYEQYF.